The present entry profiles one TCR beta chain with its context. What this receptor recognizes is not known. Base quality data are lacking; no much larger clone is found one base away. In light of the paper, this sample's treatment or condition label describes: in vitro stimulation with specific CMV peptide epitopes to enrich CMV-specific T cells. The source of the sample is a study of T cell repertoires in cytomegalovirus infection (dated by TCRdb to about 2019). For the wider study: Alongside well-studied HLA-B-restricted epitopes, the peptide stimulations were aimed at recently identified HLA-C-restricted CMV epitopes, whose presentation resists viral immunomodulation. Donor HLA type was relevant to the analysis, as public TCR beta signatures indicated carriage of CMV infection together with the matching HLA type.

The CDR3 holds 15 amino acids from the cysteine to the phenylalanine. Only the CDR3 part of the read is kept: 45 bases, read in frame from the first base. V and J are truncated by 5 bases and 10 bases respectively, leaving an intervening sequence of 18 bases. Based on the germline V gene, the CDR1 and CDR2 sequences are SGHVS and FNYEAQ. For sequencing, an Illumina HiSeq 1500 was employed. The raw public data were reprocessed by TCRdb itself: fastp quality trimming at Q25, MiXCR clonotype calling, in-frame beta chains only. Rows are unified per CDR3 protein, each entry keeping the most common DNA and genes. The sample table records roughly 920,000 distinct CDR3 sequences; about a third of these occur just once. Over 13% of the sample belongs to the ten largest clones. The paper as a whole reports these results and caveats: Carriers of CMV infection plus the relevant HLA type were discriminated by the cumulative frequency of public TCR beta family members in the study cohort and in an independent 352-donor cohort. The ex vivo response was dominated by HLA-C-restricted CMV-specific TCR beta clonotypes, and the single most frequent clonotype in two of eight donors was supplied by these HLA-C-restricted clonotypes.

This TCR was sampled from a human donor in good health (CMV status not recorded). Some clones in this sample may be carry-over from other donors' samples. The sample was cultured CD8+ T cells from PBMCs, taken from culture after CMV antigen stimulation. The sequence is built from TRBV7-6 and TRBJ1-6; the D region possibly corresponds to TRBD1 (5 bases align). The CDR3 region reads CASSEGRPDSSPLHF. The DNA is TGTGCCAGCAGCGAAGGACGTCCCGACAGCTCACCCCTCCACTTT.